The 18 T cell receptor beta chains reported below all come from one sample, sequenced in a study of Ad26.COV2.S vaccination and SARS-CoV-2 variants. Treatment defined: about 20 received Ad26.COV2.S at low or high dose, single or two shots; about 5 received placebo; per-sample allocation not given. Samples analyzed were those drawn on day 63 after the first vaccine or placebo injection. TCRdb keeps only in-frame clones here, not all; method: immunoSEQ multiplex PCR. Of hundreds of thousands of clones detected, 85% to 90% appear once; the ten largest clones hold around 2.6%. The sequences come from peripheral blood, collected in a trial of Ad26.COV2.S vaccine versus placebo. The source of these receptors is a person aged 18 to 65 who received the Ad26.COV2.S COVID-19 vaccine or a placebo.

The V call is TRBV2, the J call TRBJ1-1; 8 bases are shared with TRBD1. CDR1 is SNHLY, CDR2 FYNNEI, per germline. The CDR3 length is 14 residues. J was trimmed by 0 bases and V by 6 bases; bases with no gene match: 3. The CDR3 region is CASSRQGMNTEAFF. CDR3 bases: TGTGCCAGCAGCCGACAGGGGATGAACACTGAAGCTTTCTTT.

In its sample, this clone was seen once. The chain's CDR3 is CASSYGAAEQYF. The CDR3 DNA follows: TGTGCCAGCAGTTACGGGGCCGCCGAGCAGTACTTC. V is TRBV6-6 and J is TRBJ2-7; D perhaps matches TRBD1 (5 bases). V dropped 2 bases and J dropped 6 bases, with 8 bases sitting between them. CDR3 size: 12 residues. Germline V lookup: CDR1 MNHNY, CDR2 SVGAGI (reference sequence).

The rearrangement uses TRBV19 and TRBJ1-4; no firm D call. CDR3 length: 17 residues. The ends were cut back, 3 bases at V and 5 bases at J, with 19 bases in the middle. CDR1 is LNHDA, CDR2 SQIVND, per germline (reference sequence). The CDR3 sequence is CASSILGDALMNEKLFF. For the CDR3, the DNA is TGTGCCAGTAGTATCCTCGGGGATGCACTTATGAATGAAAAACTGTTTTTT.

This clone was detected a few times. The chain links TRBV5-1 to TRBJ2-7; tentative D call: TRBD2 (6 bases). V was trimmed by 1 base and J by 5 bases, leaving 13 bases between them. The CDR3 sequence is 14 residues long. Germline loops: CDR1 SGHRS, CDR2 YFSETQ. The CDR3, as DNA: TGCGCCAGCAGCTTGACCCCGGCTAGCGACGAGCAGTACTTC. Translating it yields CASSLTPASDEQYF.

CDR3 in amino acids: CASRTGASSYEQYV. The CDR3 DNA reads TGTGCCAGCAGAACCGGGGCGAGCTCCTACGAGCAGTACGTC. The V call is TRBV6-5, the J call TRBJ2-7; D is tentatively TRBD1 or TRBD2 (5 bases each). V gave up 6 bases and J gave up 0 bases, with 12 bases separating them. Looked up from germline, CDR1 is MNHEY and CDR2 is SVGAGI. CDR3 length equals 14 residues.

This clone was counted a few times. The V call is TRBV7-6, the J call TRBJ2-1; 11 bases match TRBD2. CDR1 is SGHVS, CDR2 FNYEAQ, per germline. Trimming cost V 5 bases and J 4 bases; bases outside gene matches: 10. This CDR3 has 17 residues. For the CDR3, the DNA is TGTGCCAGCAGCCTTCTTAGCGGGAGGGCCTGGTACAATGAGCAGTTCTTC. This gives the protein CASSLLSGRAWYNEQFF.

The J gene is TRBJ1-3, the V gene TRBV2; D is possibly TRBD1 (6 bases). In germline, CDR1 is SNHLY, CDR2 FYNNEI. This CDR3 has 14 amino acids. V lost 9 bases to trimming and J lost 3 bases, with 15 bases between them. DNA for the CDR3: TGTGCCAGTACCTTTGGGGGCTTTGGAAACACCATATATTTT. Its translation is CASTFGGFGNTIYF. Full variable domain (rest looked up from reference TRBV2 and TRBJ1-3): EPEVTQTPSHQVTQMGQEVILRCVPISNHLYFYWYRQILGQKVEFLVSFYNNEISEKSEIFDDQFSVERPDGSNFTLKIRSTKLEDSAMYFCASTFGGFGNTIYFGEGSWLTVV.

The chain employs TRBV6-4 and TRBJ1-6; the match to TRBD1 covers 7 bases. The CDR3 is 15 residues long. Germline-derived CDR1 and CDR2 are MRHNA and SNTAGT. Unmatched junction bases numbered 10, after V lost 6 bases and J lost 8 bases. The CDR3 DNA reads TGTGCCAGCAGGACTGCCGGGACAGTGGATTCACCCCTCCACTTT. It is translated as CASRTAGTVDSPLHF.

The chain has TRBV12-3 or TRBV12-4 and TRBJ2-1; tentative D call: TRBD1 (6 bases). The V and J ends lost 3 bases and 9 bases respectively, with 12 bases between them. The CDR3 runs 13 residues. The CDR3 DNA is TGTGCCAGCAGTTTCCCAGGGGATGCTGAGCAGTTCTTC. It specifies CASSFPGDAEQFF.

This clone was picked up one time. The chain is built from TRBV7-6 and TRBJ2-1; 7 bases line up with TRBD2. CDR1 and CDR2 from the germline V gene are SGHVS and FNYEAQ. The length of the CDR3 is 17 residues. The junction had 16 bases not matched to a gene; V was cut back by 3 bases and J by 8 bases. CDR3 residues: CASSFPGGAGRGYEQFF. The CDR3 DNA follows: TGTGCCAGCAGCTTTCCCGGGGGAGCGGGAAGGGGCTATGAGCAGTTCTTC. The full variable domain, rest sourced from reference TRBV7-6 and TRBJ2-1, is GAGVSQSPRYKVTKRGQDVALRCDPISGHVSLYWYRQALGQGPEFLTYFNYEAQQDKSGLPNDRFSAERPEGSISTLTIQRTEQRDSAMYRCASSFPGGAGRGYEQFFGPGTRLTVL.

The V call is TRBV12-3 or TRBV12-4, the J call TRBJ2-4; D remains unclear. The germline V and J ends were trimmed by 3 bases and 8 bases, with 11 bases remaining between them. This CDR3 has 13 amino acids. CDR3 coding DNA: TGTGCCAGCAGTTTCTTGGGTGGGGACATTCAGTACTTC. Protein: CASSFLGGDIQYF.

This clone was picked up one time. This chain links TRBV4-1 with TRBJ2-2, with D maybe TRBD1 (5 bases). The CDR3 runs to 18 residues. The germline V gene encodes CDR1 MGHRA and CDR2 YSYEKL. Trimming shortened V by 0 bases and J by 2 bases, and 16 bases separated the two germline ends. CDR3 protein: CASSQEDRIGVNTGELFF. In DNA form, the CDR3 reads TGCGCCAGCAGCCAAGAGGATCGAATAGGGGTAAACACCGGGGAGCTGTTTTTT.

This chain connects TRBV18 to TRBJ2-5; D possibly matches TRBD1 or TRBD2 (5 bases each). The CDR3 is 15 amino acids. Germline loops: CDR1 KGHSH, CDR2 LQKENI. Trimming cost V 3 bases and J 2 bases, with 13 bases left between them. The CDR3 sequence is CASSPGRTLQETQYF. Here the CDR3 DNA reads TGTGCCAGCTCACCGGGACGAACCTTACAAGAGACCCAGTACTTC.

The genes are TRBV10-3 and TRBJ2-1, with 13 bases aligning to TRBD2. The germline gives CDR1 ENHRY, CDR2 SYGVKD. Trimming cost V 10 bases and J 4 bases; bases outside gene matches: 4. The CDR3 extends over 14 amino acids. CDR3 DNA sequence: TGTGCCACTCAACTAGCGGGAGGGTACAATGAGCAGTTCTTC. This translates into CATQLAGGYNEQFF.

The chain has TRBV6-2 or TRBV6-3 and TRBJ2-2; 7 nucleotides line up with TRBD2. The V gene's germline CDR1 is MNHEY and CDR2 SVGEGT. J gave up 3 bases and V 2 bases, and 12 bases lay outside the gene matches. The CDR3 runs 18 residues. The CDR3 DNA reads as TGTGCCAGCAGTTACAGGGCCGTAGGGAGGGTAGACACCGGGGAGCTGTTTTTT. Translating gives CASSYRAVGRVDTGELFF.

This chain uses TRBV5-6 with TRBJ1-1, with TRBD1 identical over 8 bases. Trimming removed 3 bases from V and 1 base from J; junction bases left unmatched: 2. The CDR3 runs 14 residues. Germline V CDR1 and CDR2: SGHDT, YYEEEE. Here the CDR3 DNA reads TGTGCCAGCAGCTACAGGGGGGAGAACACTGAAGCTTTCTTT. Translation gives CASSYRGENTEAFF.

This chain uses TRBV19 with TRBJ1-5; possibly TRBD1 for D (6 bases). Trimming stripped 7 bases from V and 2 bases from J, with 12 bases between. The germline CDR1 and CDR2 sequences are LNHDA and SQIVND (reference sequence). The CDR3 contains 14 residues. Here the CDR3 DNA reads TGTGCCAGTAAAGGGGGGTTCGGCAATCAGCCCCAGCATTTT. Encoded protein: CASKGGFGNQPQHF.

The gene calls are TRBV6-5 and TRBJ1-1, with TRBD1 as a possible D gene (5 bases). Germline V CDR1 and CDR2: MNHEY, SVGAGI. V dropped 6 bases and J dropped 5 bases, with 7 bases sitting between them. This CDR3 has 11 residues. The CDR3 loop reads CASRGGTEAFF. As DNA, the CDR3 is TGTGCCAGCAGGGGGGGAACTGAAGCTTTCTTT.